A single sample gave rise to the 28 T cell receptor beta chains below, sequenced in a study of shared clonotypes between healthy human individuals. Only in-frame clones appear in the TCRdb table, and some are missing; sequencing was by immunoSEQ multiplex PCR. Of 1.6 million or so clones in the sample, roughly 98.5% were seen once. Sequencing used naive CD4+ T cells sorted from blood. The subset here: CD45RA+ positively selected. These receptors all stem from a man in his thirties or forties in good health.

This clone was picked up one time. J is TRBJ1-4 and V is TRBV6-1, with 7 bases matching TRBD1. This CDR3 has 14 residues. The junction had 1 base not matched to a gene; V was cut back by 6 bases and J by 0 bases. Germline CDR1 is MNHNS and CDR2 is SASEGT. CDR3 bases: TGTGCCAGCAGCGGGACAGCAACTAATGAAAAACTGTTTTTT. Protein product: CASSGTATNEKLFF.

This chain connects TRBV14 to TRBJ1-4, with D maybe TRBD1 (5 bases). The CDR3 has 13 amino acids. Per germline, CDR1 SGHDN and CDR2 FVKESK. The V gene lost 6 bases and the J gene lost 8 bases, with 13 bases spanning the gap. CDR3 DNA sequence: TGTGCCAGCAGTCTTACAGGATACGAAAAACTGTTTTTT. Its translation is CASSLTGYEKLFF.

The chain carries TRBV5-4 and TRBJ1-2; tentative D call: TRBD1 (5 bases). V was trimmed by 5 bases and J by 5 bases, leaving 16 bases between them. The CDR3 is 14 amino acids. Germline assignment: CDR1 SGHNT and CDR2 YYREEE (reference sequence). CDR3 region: CASSSDRQLYGYTF. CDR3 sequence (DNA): TGTGCCAGCAGTTCTGACAGACAGCTATATGGCTACACCTTC.

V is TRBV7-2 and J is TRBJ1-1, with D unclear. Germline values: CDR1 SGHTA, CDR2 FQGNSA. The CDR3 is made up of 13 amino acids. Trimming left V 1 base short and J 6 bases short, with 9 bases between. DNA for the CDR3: TGTGCCAGCAGCTTAGTACGCCAGCCTGAAGCTTTCTTT. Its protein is CASSLVRQPEAFF.

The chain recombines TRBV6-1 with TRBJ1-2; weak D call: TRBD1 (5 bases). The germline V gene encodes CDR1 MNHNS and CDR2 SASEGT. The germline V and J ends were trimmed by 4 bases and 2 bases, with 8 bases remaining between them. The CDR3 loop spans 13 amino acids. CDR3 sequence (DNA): TGTGCCAGCAGTGTCGGGGGAAACTATGGCTACACCTTC. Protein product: CASSVGGNYGYTF.

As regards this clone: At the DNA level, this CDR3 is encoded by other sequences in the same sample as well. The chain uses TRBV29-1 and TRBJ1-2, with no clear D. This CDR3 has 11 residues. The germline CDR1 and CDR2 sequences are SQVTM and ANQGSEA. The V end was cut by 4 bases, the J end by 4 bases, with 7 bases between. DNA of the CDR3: TGCAGCGTTGTAGGTGGCTATGGCTACACCTTC. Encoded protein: CSVVGGYGYTF.

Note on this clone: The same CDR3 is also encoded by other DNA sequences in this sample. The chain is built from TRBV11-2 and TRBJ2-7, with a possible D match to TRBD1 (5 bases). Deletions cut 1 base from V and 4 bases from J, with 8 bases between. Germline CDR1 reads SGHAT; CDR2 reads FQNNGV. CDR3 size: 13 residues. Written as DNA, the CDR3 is TGTGCCAGCAGCTTAGTTGACAGATACGAGCAGTACTTC. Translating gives CASSLVDRYEQYF.

The DNA for the CDR3 is TGTGCCAGCAGTGAATGGGGGACTGAGCTGAACACCGGGGAGCTGTTTTTT. It specifies CASSEWGTELNTGELFF. The V and J genes are TRBV2 and TRBJ2-2; a weak D match, TRBD2 (6 bases). The length of the CDR3 is 17 residues. CDR1 SNHLY and CDR2 FYNNEI come from the germline V gene. V was shortened by 2 bases and J by 1 base, with 14 bases between the two germline ends.

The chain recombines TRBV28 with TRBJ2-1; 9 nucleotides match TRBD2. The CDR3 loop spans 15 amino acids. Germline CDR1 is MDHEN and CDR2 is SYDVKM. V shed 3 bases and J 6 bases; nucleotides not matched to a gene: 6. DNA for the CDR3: TGTGCCAGCAGTTTTCTGCGGGGGGGGGCCAATGAGCAGTTCTTC. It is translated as CASSFLRGGANEQFF.

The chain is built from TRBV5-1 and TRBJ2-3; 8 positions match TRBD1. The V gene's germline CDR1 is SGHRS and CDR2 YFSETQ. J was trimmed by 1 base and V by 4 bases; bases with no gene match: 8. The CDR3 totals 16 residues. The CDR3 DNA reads TGCGCCAGCAGCCCCCCGAAGACAGGGGGCACAGATACGCAGTATTTT. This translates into CASSPPKTGGTDTQYF.

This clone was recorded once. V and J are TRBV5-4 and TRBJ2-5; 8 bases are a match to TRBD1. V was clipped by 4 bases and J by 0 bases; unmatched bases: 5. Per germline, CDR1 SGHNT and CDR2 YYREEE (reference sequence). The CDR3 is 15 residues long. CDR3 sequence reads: CASSPDRAYQETQYF. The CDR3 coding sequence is TGTGCCAGCAGCCCGGACAGGGCGTACCAAGAGACCCAGTACTTC.

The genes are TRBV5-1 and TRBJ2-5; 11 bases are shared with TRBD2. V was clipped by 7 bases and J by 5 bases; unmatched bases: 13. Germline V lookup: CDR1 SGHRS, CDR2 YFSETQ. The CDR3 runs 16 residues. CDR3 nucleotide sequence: TGCGCCAGCGCTATAATGACTAGCGGGACTTCGGAGACCCAGTACTTC. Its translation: CASAIMTSGTSETQYF.

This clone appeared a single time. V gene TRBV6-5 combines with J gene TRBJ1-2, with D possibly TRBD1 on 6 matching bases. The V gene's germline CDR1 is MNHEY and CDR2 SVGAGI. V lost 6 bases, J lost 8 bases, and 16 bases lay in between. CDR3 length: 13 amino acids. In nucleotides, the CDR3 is TGTGCCAGCAGGGGTACAGGGCCGGGAGGCTACACCTTC. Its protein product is CASRGTGPGGYTF.

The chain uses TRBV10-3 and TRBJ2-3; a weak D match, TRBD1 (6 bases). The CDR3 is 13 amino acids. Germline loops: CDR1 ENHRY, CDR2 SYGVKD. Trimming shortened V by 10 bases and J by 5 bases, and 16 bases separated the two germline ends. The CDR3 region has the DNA TGTGCCACCGACACAGGGTTGAGAGATACGCAGTATTTT. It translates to CATDTGLRDTQYF.

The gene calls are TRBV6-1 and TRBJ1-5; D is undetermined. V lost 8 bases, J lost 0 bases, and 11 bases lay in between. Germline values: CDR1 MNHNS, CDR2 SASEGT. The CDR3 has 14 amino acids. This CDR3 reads CASGGDYSNQPQHF. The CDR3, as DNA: TGTGCCAGCGGAGGAGATTATAGCAATCAGCCCCAGCATTTT.

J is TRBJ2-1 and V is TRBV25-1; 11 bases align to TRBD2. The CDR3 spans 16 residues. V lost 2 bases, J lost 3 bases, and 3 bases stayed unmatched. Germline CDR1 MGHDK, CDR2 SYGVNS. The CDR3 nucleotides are TGTGCCAGCAGTGAAGCGGGACTAGCGGACTACAATGAGCAGTTCTTC. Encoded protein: CASSEAGLADYNEQFF.

The CDR3 protein is CASSRRRGVGETQYF. The CDR3 DNA sequence: TGTGCCAGCAGTCGCCGCAGGGGGGTGGGAGAGACCCAGTACTTC. The V and J genes are TRBV28 and TRBJ2-5; possibly TRBD1 for D (7 bases). Trimming stripped 5 bases from V and 4 bases from J, with 17 bases between. Germline V gene data show CDR1 as MDHEN and CDR2 as SYDVKM. The CDR3 loop spans 15 amino acids. The variable domain in full, with the rest retrieved from reference TRBV28 and TRBJ2-5, is DVKVTQSSRYLVKRTGEKVFLECVQDMDHENMFWYRQDPGLGLRLIYFSYDVKMKEKGDIPEGYSVSREKKERFSLILESASTNQTSMYLCASSRRRGVGETQYFGPGTRLLVL.

In DNA form, the CDR3 reads TGTGCCAGCAGCCCCTTCCATAACACCGGGGAGCTGTTTTTT. Translated: CASSPFHNTGELFF. The chain uses TRBV7-3 and TRBJ2-2; no clear D gene. The germline V gene has CDR1 SGHTA and CDR2 FQGTGA. V shed 5 bases and J shed 2 bases, with 9 bases lying between them. CDR3 size: 14 residues. Supplemented by reference TRBV7-3 and TRBJ2-2, the full variable domain reads GAGVSQTPSNKVTEKGKYVELRCDPISGHTALYWYRQSLGQGPEFLIYFQGTGAADDSGLPNDRFFAVRPEGSVSTLKIQRTERGDSAVYLCASSPFHNTGELFFGEGSRLTVL.

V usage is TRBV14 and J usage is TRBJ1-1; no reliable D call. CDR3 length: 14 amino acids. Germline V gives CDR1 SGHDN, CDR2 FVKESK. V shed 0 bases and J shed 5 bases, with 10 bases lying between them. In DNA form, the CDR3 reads TGTGCCAGCAGCCAAGATGTCTTCGGGACTGAAGCTTTCTTT. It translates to CASSQDVFGTEAFF.

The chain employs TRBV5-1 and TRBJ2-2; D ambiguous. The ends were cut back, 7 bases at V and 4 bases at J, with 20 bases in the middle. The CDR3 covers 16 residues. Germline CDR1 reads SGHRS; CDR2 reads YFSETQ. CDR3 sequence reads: CASRSSSLIGTGELFF. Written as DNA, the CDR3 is TGCGCCAGCCGTTCCTCCAGCCTCATTGGCACCGGGGAGCTGTTTTTT. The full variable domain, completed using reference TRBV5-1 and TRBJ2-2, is KAGVTQTPRYLIKTRGQQVTLSCSPISGHRSVSWYQQTPGQGLQFLFEYFSETQRNKGNFPGRFSGRQFSNSRSEMNVSTLELGDSALYLCASRSSSLIGTGELFFGEGSRLTVL.

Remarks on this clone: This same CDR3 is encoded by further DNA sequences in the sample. CDR3 loop: CASSEGQNYGYTF. The CDR3 bases are TGTGCCAGCAGTGAGGGACAGAACTATGGCTACACCTTC. This chain joins TRBV2 and TRBJ1-2; 7 bases align to TRBD1. The CDR3 extends over 13 amino acids. Germline loops: CDR1 SNHLY, CDR2 FYNNEI. Trimming removed 3 bases from V and 2 bases from J; junction bases left unmatched: 0.

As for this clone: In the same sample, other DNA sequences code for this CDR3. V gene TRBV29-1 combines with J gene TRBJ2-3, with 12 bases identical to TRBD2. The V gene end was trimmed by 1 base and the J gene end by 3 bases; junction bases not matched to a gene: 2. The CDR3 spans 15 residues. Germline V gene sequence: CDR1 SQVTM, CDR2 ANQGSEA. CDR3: CSVEGTSGRTDTQYF. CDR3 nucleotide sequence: TGCAGCGTTGAAGGTACTAGCGGGAGGACAGATACGCAGTATTTT.

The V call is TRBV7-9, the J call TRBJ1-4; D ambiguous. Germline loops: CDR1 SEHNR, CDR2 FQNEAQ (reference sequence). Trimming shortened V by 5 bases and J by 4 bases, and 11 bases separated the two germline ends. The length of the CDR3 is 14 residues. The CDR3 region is CASSRTQVNEKLFF. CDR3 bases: TGTGCCAGCAGCCGCACGCAAGTTAATGAAAAACTGTTTTTT.

CDR3 nucleotides: TGTGCCAGTAGCAAACCACGCGGGGGGTACAATGAGCAGTTCTTC. The encoded protein is CASSKPRGGYNEQFF. J is TRBJ2-1 and V is TRBV19; TRBD2 matches 8 bases. This CDR3 is 15 amino acids long. Germline CDR1 reads LNHDA; CDR2 reads SQIVND (reference sequence). The trim removed 6 bases at V and 4 bases at J, leaving 8 bases unmatched.

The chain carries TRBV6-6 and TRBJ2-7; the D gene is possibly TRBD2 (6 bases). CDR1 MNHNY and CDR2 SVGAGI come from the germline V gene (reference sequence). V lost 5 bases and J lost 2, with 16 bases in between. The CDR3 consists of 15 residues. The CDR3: CASSTSGAGTYEQYF. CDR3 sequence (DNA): TGTGCCAGCAGTACCTCTGGCGCGGGAACCTACGAGCAGTACTTC.

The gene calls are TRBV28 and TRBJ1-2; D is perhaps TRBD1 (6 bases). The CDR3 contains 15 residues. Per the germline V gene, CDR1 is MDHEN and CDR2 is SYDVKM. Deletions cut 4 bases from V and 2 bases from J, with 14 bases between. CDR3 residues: CASSSYSGGNYGYTF. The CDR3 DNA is TGTGCCAGCAGTTCATACAGTGGGGGCAACTATGGCTACACCTTC.

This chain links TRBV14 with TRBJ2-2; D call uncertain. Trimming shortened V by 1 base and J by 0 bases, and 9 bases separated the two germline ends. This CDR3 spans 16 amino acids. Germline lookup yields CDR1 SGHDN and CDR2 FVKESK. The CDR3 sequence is CASSQGSGSNTGELFF. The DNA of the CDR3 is TGTGCCAGCAGCCAAGGGTCAGGCTCGAACACCGGGGAGCTGTTTTTT.

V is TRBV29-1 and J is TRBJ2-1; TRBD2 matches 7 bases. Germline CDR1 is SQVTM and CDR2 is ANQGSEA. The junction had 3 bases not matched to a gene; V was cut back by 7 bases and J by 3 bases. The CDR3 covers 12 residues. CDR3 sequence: CSGGDYYNEQFF. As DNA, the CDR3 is TGCAGCGGTGGGGACTACTACAATGAGCAGTTCTTC.